This T cell receptor beta chain was captured by sequencing in a study of T cell responses to AZD1222 COVID-19 vaccine. Clones were read by immunoSEQ multiplex PCR, and TCRdb kept only the in-frame ones, dropping some. The repertoire has approximately 270,000 clones, about 94% of them found once; the top ten carry roughly 0.5%. As concerns this clone: Its target is not known.

V was pared by 11 bases and J by 1 base, with 2 bases of the junction left unmatched. The germline CDR1 and CDR2 sequences are MDHEN and SYDVKM. This CDR3 is built from 13 residues. Overall study results and limits: Dominant CD4 TCR responses targeted spike regions 160-218 and 743-854. Seropositive status at baseline applied to only five or six AZD1222 recipients. Every sample of the repertoires postdated the peak T cell response. Donors skewed white British and female; clonal diversity was possibly underestimated.

This specimen consisted of peripheral blood, obtained 28 days after the second AZD1222 dose. The chain carries TRBV28 and TRBJ2-3; 11 nucleotides line up with TRBD2. The sequence was collected from an adult who received the AZD1222 COVID-19 vaccine. CDR3 loop: CALAGGGTDTQYF. CDR3 in DNA: TGTGCCCTAGCGGGAGGCGGCACAGATACGCAGTATTTT.